What follows are 25 T cell receptor beta chains derived from one specimen sequenced in a study of T-cell memory formation after mild COVID-19. TCRdb re-called the 5' RACE reads through MiXCR, storing one row per CDR3 protein. The sample includes hundreds of thousands of distinct CDR3 sequences, about a fifth of them seen just once. Sequenced input: PBMCs or a T cell subset sorted from them (not recorded which). Every receptor here comes from an adult woman who had mild COVID-19 (a few samples of this study predate the infection). Cell type and time point are not known.

V usage is TRBV5-6 and J usage is TRBJ2-1; a possible D gene is TRBD1 (5 bases). This CDR3 comprises 17 residues. In germline, CDR1 is SGHDT, CDR2 YYEEEE. Deletions cut 0 bases from V and 3 bases from J, with 16 bases between. This CDR3 reads CASSLGGAEDNYNEQFF. CDR3 nucleotides: TGTGCCAGCAGCTTGGGTGGGGCAGAAGACAACTACAATGAGCAGTTCTTC.

This clonotype appeared a few times. J is TRBJ1-1 and V is TRBV4-1, with 7 bases that match TRBD1. Unmatched junction bases numbered 5, after V lost 3 bases and J lost 4 bases. Germline CDR1 reads MGHRA; CDR2 reads YSYEKL. The CDR3 has 14 amino acids. In DNA form, the CDR3 reads TGCGCCAGCAGCCACCCACAGGGGACCACTGAAGCTTTCTTT. Translated: CASSHPQGTTEAFF.

This clonotype was picked up a small number of times. V and J are TRBV7-3 and TRBJ2-3, with D perhaps matching TRBD2 (5 bases). CDR1 and CDR2 (germline): SGHTA, FQGTGA. Trimming cost V 9 bases and J 0 bases, with 19 bases left between them. The CDR3 loop spans 16 amino acids. CDR3 amino acids: CARGQVAPHSTDTQYF. The CDR3 DNA sequence: TGTGCCAGGGGTCAGGTAGCGCCCCATAGCACAGATACGCAGTATTTT.

The chain recombines TRBV9 with TRBJ2-1, with D unclear. V was clipped by 3 bases and J by 6 bases, with 10 bases between them. Germline loops: CDR1 SGDLS, CDR2 YYNGEE. This CDR3 spans 13 amino acids. The CDR3, as DNA: TGTGCCAGCAGCGCGCCCAACCTCAATGAGCAGTTCTTC. Translation gives CASSAPNLNEQFF.

The chain couples TRBV7-9 to TRBJ2-1; D is unclear. V lost 5 bases and J lost 0, with 11 bases in between. In germline, CDR1 is SEHNR, CDR2 FQNEAQ (reference sequence). CDR3 length: 15 residues. CDR3 sequence: CASSPSRLSYNEQFF. The CDR3 DNA reads TGTGCCAGCAGCCCTTCGCGTCTCTCCTACAATGAGCAGTTCTTC.

This chain connects TRBV9 to TRBJ1-2; 10 nucleotides line up with TRBD1. Germline V gene lookup returns CDR1 SGDLS and CDR2 YYNGEE. The V gene end was trimmed by 3 bases and the J gene end by 4 bases; junction bases not matched to a gene: 0. The CDR3 sequence is 13 residues long. The CDR3 is CASSGTGGYGYTF. The CDR3 DNA is TGTGCCAGCAGCGGGACAGGGGGCTATGGCTACACCTTC.

This clonotype was counted a few times. The rearrangement links TRBV5-5 to TRBJ1-3; D possibly corresponds to TRBD1 (5 bases). Germline assignment: CDR1 SGHKS and CDR2 YYEKEE (reference sequence). There are 15 residues in the CDR3. The ends were cut back, 1 base at V and 0 bases at J, with 8 bases in the middle. The CDR3 nucleotides read TGTGCCAGCAGCTTGCCGGGGGTCTCTGGAAACACCATATATTTT. This gives the protein CASSLPGVSGNTIYF. The whole variable domain, filled in from reference TRBV5-5 and TRBJ1-3, reads DAGVTQSPTHLIKTRGQQVTLRCSPISGHKSVSWYQQVLGQGPQFIFQYYEKEERGRGNFPDRFSARQFPNYSSELNVNALLLGDSALYLCASSLPGVSGNTIYFGEGSWLTVV.

In this sample, this clonotype turned up a few times. This rearrangement joins TRBV5-1 to TRBJ2-1; 9 nucleotides match TRBD2. The germline V gene has CDR1 SGHRS and CDR2 YFSETQ. Unmatched junction bases numbered 7, after V lost 6 bases and J lost 9 bases. This CDR3 has 13 residues. CDR3 sequence reads: CASTIAGAPEQFF. The CDR3 DNA sequence: TGCGCCAGCACCATAGCGGGAGCTCCTGAGCAGTTCTTC.

This clonotype was observed many times. The chain recombines TRBV7-6 with TRBJ2-2, with 13 nucleotides matching TRBD2. V shed 5 bases and J 8 bases; nucleotides not matched to a gene: 5. This CDR3 has 15 residues. The germline V gene has CDR1 SGHVS and CDR2 FNYEAQ. This CDR3 reads CASSTTSGRWGELFF. CDR3 sequence (DNA): TGTGCCAGCAGCACGACTAGCGGGAGGTGGGGGGAGCTGTTTTTT.

This chain uses TRBV29-1 with TRBJ2-7; D perhaps matches TRBD1 (6 bases). CDR1 SQVTM and CDR2 ANQGSEA come from the germline V gene. Trimming removed 5 bases from V and 2 bases from J, with 16 bases in between. CDR3 length: 14 residues. The CDR3: CSVLEVWGPYEQYF. The CDR3 nucleotides are TGCAGCGTTCTGGAAGTTTGGGGGCCCTACGAGCAGTACTTC.

This clonotype appeared a few times. The chain has TRBV6-5 and TRBJ2-2; TRBD1 or TRBD2 may be the D gene (5 bases each). Germline V gene sequence: CDR1 MNHEY, CDR2 SVGAGI. This CDR3 comprises 15 residues. Trimming removed 5 bases from V and 5 bases from J, with 15 bases in between. The CDR3: CASSPSQGRTGELFF. CDR3 in DNA: TGTGCCAGCAGTCCCTCCCAGGGACGGACCGGGGAGCTGTTTTTT.

The chain couples TRBV12-3 or TRBV12-4 to TRBJ2-1, with D maybe TRBD2 (6 bases). This CDR3 spans 16 amino acids. The V gene lost 8 bases and the J gene lost 7 bases, with 24 bases spanning the gap. CDR3 coding DNA: TGTGCCAGCGGGAGTTGGGGAGGAGGTCGTTGGAATGAGCAGTTCTTC. Translated: CASGSWGGGRWNEQFF.

This chain joins TRBV30 and TRBJ1-2, with TRBD1 matching over 8 bases. This CDR3 has 14 amino acids. Germline CDR1 GTSNPN, CDR2 SVGIG (reference sequence). The CDR3 region is CAGTGAAFWYGYTF. CDR3 nucleotide sequence: TGTGCTGGGACAGGAGCCGCTTTTTGGTATGGCTACACCTTC.

This chain joins TRBV5-6 and TRBJ1-3, with 7 bases that match TRBD1. The V and J ends lost 4 bases and 3 bases, in that order; junction bases with no gene match: 7. The CDR3 has 15 amino acids. Per germline, CDR1 SGHDT and CDR2 YYEEEE. The CDR3 is CASSHDRALGNTIYF. As DNA, the CDR3 is TGTGCCAGCAGCCATGACAGGGCTCTTGGAAACACCATATATTTT.

This clonotype was found a few times. This sequence joins TRBV4-1 and TRBJ1-4; a possible D gene is TRBD1 (5 bases). The germline gives CDR1 MGHRA, CDR2 YSYEKL. Between the trimmed V and J ends, which lost 6 bases and 8 bases, there was a span of 16 bases. This CDR3 has 14 amino acids. CDR3 protein: CASSPGGVVEKLFF. CDR3 nucleotide sequence: TGCGCCAGCAGTCCGGGGGGGGTTGTGGAAAAACTGTTTTTT.

The table lists this clonotype with many counts. The genes are TRBV12-3 or TRBV12-4 and TRBJ2-5; 8 positions match TRBD1. V trimming: 5 bases; J trimming: 7 bases; junction bases outside the gene matches: 9. The CDR3 consists of 14 residues. The CDR3 protein is CASSGRGLWVTQYF. CDR3 nucleotides: TGTGCCAGCAGTGGCAGGGGGCTCTGGGTGACCCAGTACTTC.

This chain uses TRBV20-1 with TRBJ2-3; 12 bases map to TRBD2. V trimming: 6 bases; J trimming: 6 bases; junction bases outside the gene matches: 10. Germline CDR1 DFQATT, CDR2 SNEGSKA (reference sequence). The CDR3 extends over 15 amino acids. CDR3 in DNA: TGCAGTGCCACGACGCGTACTAGCGGGAGGGATACGCAGTATTTT. Protein sequence: CSATTRTSGRDTQYF.

The chain recombines TRBV5-1 with TRBJ2-2, with D possibly matching TRBD2 (6 bases). The CDR3 is 17 amino acids. Looked up from germline, CDR1 is SGHRS and CDR2 is YFSETQ. Trimming shortened V by 4 bases and J by 0 bases, and 16 bases separated the two germline ends. The CDR3 loop is CASSVTSTRSNTGELFF. The DNA of the CDR3 is TGCGCCAGCAGCGTCACTAGCACCCGATCGAACACCGGGGAGCTGTTTTTT.

This rearrangement joins TRBV7-2 to TRBJ2-4; tentative D call: TRBD2 (6 bases). Looked up from germline, CDR1 is SGHTA and CDR2 is FQGNSA. V was clipped by 0 bases and J by 7 bases, with 19 bases between them. The CDR3 has 17 amino acids. The CDR3 DNA is TGTGCCAGCAGCTTAGCGCTTGTCGGGGGAGAGGGGAACATTCAGTACTTC. Translated, it gives CASSLALVGGEGNIQYF.

CDR3 DNA sequence: TGTGCCTGGAGTGCAGCGTCTAGCGGGATAGGCAATGAGCAGTTCTTC. Its protein is CAWSAASSGIGNEQFF. This chain links TRBV30 with TRBJ2-1; TRBD2 agrees at 9 bases. The CDR3 loop spans 16 amino acids. Germline V gives CDR1 GTSNPN, CDR2 SVGIG (reference sequence). The ends lost 1 base at V and 6 bases at J; junction bases unmatched: 10. Full variable domain (missing parts from reference TRBV30 and TRBJ2-1): SQTIHQWPATLVQPVGSPLSLECTVEGTSNPNLYWYRQAAGRGLQLLFYSVGIGQISSEVPQNLSASRPQDRQFILSSKKLLLSDSGFYLCAWSAASSGIGNEQFFGPGTRLTVL.

There are a few counts of this clonotype. The genes are TRBV7-2 and TRBJ2-1, with 9 bases lining up with TRBD1. There are 15 residues in the CDR3. Germline V gene lookup returns CDR1 SGHTA and CDR2 FQGNSA. V dropped 1 base and J dropped 6; count of bases not matched to a gene: 4. In DNA form, the CDR3 reads TGTGCCAGCAGCTTAGTACAGGGGGCGTCCAATGAGCAGTTCTTC. It translates to CASSLVQGASNEQFF.

The V and J genes are TRBV12-3 or TRBV12-4 and TRBJ2-1; the D gene is possibly TRBD2 (5 bases). The CDR3 totals 13 residues. Trimming took off 2 bases at V and 7 bases at J, with 9 bases between the two ends. The chain's CDR3 is CASSLSGLNEQFF. The CDR3 DNA follows: TGTGCCAGCAGTTTAAGTGGACTGAATGAGCAGTTCTTC.

The chain carries TRBV5-6 and TRBJ2-5; the match to TRBD1 covers 7 bases. V was pared by 3 bases and J by 1 base, with 3 bases of the junction left unmatched. This CDR3 is built from 14 residues. The germline CDR1 and CDR2 sequences are SGHDT and YYEEEE. CDR3 in amino acids: CASSYGDSQETQYF. Written as DNA, the CDR3 is TGTGCCAGCAGCTACGGGGACAGCCAAGAGACCCAGTACTTC.

This clonotype was found a few times. DNA of the CDR3: TGTGCCAGCACTCCCGGGACAGCGGGCTCTGGGGCCAACGTCCTGACTTTC. Translation: CASTPGTAGSGANVLTF. The V and J genes are TRBV2 and TRBJ2-6, with D possibly TRBD1 on 7 matching bases. The CDR3 length is 17 residues. Trimming cost V 7 bases and J 0 bases, with 16 bases left between them. Germline CDR1 reads SNHLY; CDR2 reads FYNNEI.

This clonotype showed up many times. J is TRBJ2-1 and V is TRBV5-1; D perhaps matches TRBD1 (5 bases). The CDR3 contains 15 residues. V dropped 1 base and J dropped 10 bases, with 18 bases sitting between them. Germline V gene lookup returns CDR1 SGHRS and CDR2 YFSETQ. The DNA of the CDR3 is TGCGCCAGCAGCTTGAGGGGAACCCAATCAAAGGAGCAGTTCTTC. Protein: CASSLRGTQSKEQFF.